This TCR beta chain was captured in a study of blood T cell repertoires in COVID-19. On the study more broadly: The cDNA or gDNA used as material had been derived from T cells, B-cell-depleted T cells, or PBMCs.

Study members were between about 18 and 95 years old and lived in 24 US regions. Allocation to cohorts depended on clinical history reported by the participants. Germline V gene data show CDR1 as SQVTM and CDR2 as ANQGSEA. This CDR3 has 16 amino acids. V trimming: 0 bases; J trimming: 0 bases; junction bases outside the gene matches: 6. Data came from immunoSEQ multiplex PCR; TCRdb stores just in-frame clones and leaves some out. Seen here are about 260,000 clones, about nine tenths observed once, and the top ten hold more than 1%. Sequenced: PBMCs or T cells enriched from blood (not recorded which). The V call is TRBV29-1, the J call TRBJ2-3; 7 bases are shared with TRBD2. The TCR was taken from a woman between 40 and 55 years old with acute COVID-19. CDR3 in amino acids: CSVEDLSGASTDTQYF. The CDR3 bases are TGCAGCGTTGAAGATCTGAGCGGGGCTAGCACAGATACGCAGTATTTT.